This entry is about one TCR beta chain. What it recognizes is unknown. The length of the CDR3 is 13 residues. Germline CDR1 and CDR2: GTSNPN and SVGIG (reference sequence). V was clipped by 4 bases and J by 0 bases, with 9 bases between them. As the sequencing template, cDNA was produced by extracting RNA and reverse transcribing it. Using immunoSEQ multiplex PCR, the repertoire was profiled, and TCRdb retains in-frame clones only, with some absent. The sample yields about 300,000 clones, more than 45% seen once. As to treatment: oral pan-JAK inhibitor, 5-10 mg twice daily. The data belong to a study of CD8+ T cells in alopecia areata. Background on the study: The study gave treated patients oral tofacitinib at 5 to 10 mg twice daily.

General study results and limits: Scalp clonality and expanded CD8+ clones among the top 100 were significantly decreased by tofacitinib.

This clonotype originated in a human donor with alopecia areata. V gene TRBV30 combines with J gene TRBJ1-1; perhaps TRBD1 as D (6 bases). Sequencing was performed on CD4+ T cells sorted from blood, taken at week 24, from a patient treated with tofacitinib. DNA of the CDR3: TGTGCCTGGACCGGACAGCTGAACACTGAAGCTTTCTTT. This codes for CAWTGQLNTEAFF.